This T cell receptor (beta chain) was observed in a study of blood T cell repertoires in COVID-19. The wider study: COVID-19 samples collected from the United States, Italy and Spain covered acute and convalescent phases. The analysed material was cDNA or gDNA that came from T cells, B-cell-depleted T cells, or PBMCs.

This CDR3 has 15 amino acids. CDR1 and CDR2 (germline): SGHVS, FNYEAQ. The V segment lost 3 bases and the J segment 6 bases; nucleotides outside the gene matches: 7. The cohort comprised adults aged roughly 18 to 100 years residing in approximately 25 US areas. This table comes from immunoSEQ multiplex PCR, and its TCRdb copy is limited to in-frame clones, with some not included. The sample contains roughly 220,000 clones, approximately 92% of which appear only once. This clonotype was obtained from a young woman in a cohort exposed to, infected with or recovered from COVID-19 (not recorded which). The rearrangement links TRBV7-6 to TRBJ2-7; 11 bases are a match to TRBD2. The sequencing input was PBMCs or T cells enriched from blood (not recorded which). The chain's CDR3 is CASSLSSGRRPEQYF. DNA of the CDR3: TGTGCCAGCAGCTTGTCTAGCGGGAGGCGCCCCGAGCAGTACTTC. Together with reference TRBV7-6 and TRBJ2-7, the CDR3 gives the full variable domain: GAGVSQSPRYKVTKRGQDVALRCDPISGHVSLYWYRQALGQGPEFLTYFNYEAQQDKSGLPNDRFSAERPEGSISTLTIQRTEQRDSAMYRCASSLSSGRRPEQYFGPGTRLTVT.